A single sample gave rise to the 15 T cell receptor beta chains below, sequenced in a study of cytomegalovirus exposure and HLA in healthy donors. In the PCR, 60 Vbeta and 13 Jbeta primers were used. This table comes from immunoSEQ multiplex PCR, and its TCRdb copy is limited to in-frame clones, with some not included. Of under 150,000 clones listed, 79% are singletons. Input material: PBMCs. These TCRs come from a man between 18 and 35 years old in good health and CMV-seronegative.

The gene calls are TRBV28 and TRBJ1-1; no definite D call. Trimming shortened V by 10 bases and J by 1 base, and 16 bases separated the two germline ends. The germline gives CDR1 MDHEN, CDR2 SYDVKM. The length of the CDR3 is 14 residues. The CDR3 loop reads CATDQQLRNTEAFF. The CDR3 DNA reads TGTGCCACCGATCAACAGCTACGGAACACTGAAGCTTTCTTT.

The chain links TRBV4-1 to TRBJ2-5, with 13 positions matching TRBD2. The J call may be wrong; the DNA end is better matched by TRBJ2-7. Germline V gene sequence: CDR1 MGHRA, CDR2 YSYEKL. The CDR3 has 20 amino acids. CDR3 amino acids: CASSQLFTSGRASVRYEQYF. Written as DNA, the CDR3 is TGCGCCAGCAGCCAATTATTTACTAGCGGGAGGGCCTCGGTTCGTTACGAGCAGTACTTC.

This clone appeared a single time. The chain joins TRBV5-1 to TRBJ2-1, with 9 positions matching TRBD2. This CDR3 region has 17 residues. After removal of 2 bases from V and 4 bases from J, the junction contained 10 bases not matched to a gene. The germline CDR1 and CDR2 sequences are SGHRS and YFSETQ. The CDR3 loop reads CASSLAVTSGPYNEQFF. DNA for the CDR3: TGCGCCAGCAGCTTAGCAGTGACTAGCGGACCTTACAATGAGCAGTTCTTC.

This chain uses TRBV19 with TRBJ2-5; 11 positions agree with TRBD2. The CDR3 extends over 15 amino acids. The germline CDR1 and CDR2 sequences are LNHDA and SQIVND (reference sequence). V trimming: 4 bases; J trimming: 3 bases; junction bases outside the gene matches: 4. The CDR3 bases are TGTGCCAGTAGTAGGGGACTAGCGGTTGAAGAGACCCAGTACTTC. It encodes CASSRGLAVEETQYF.

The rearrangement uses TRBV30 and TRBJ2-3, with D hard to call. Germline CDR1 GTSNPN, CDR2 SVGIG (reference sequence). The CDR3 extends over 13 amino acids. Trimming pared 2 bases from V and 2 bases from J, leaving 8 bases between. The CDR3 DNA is TGTGCCTGGAGTTCGGAGAACACAGATACGCAGTATTTT. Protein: CAWSSENTDTQYF.

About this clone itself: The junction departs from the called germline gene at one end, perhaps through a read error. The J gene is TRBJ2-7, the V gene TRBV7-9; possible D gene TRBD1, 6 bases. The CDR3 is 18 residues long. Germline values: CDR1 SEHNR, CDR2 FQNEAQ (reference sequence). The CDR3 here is CPSSYPATGFTPTYEQYF. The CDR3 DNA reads TGTCCCAGCAGCTACCCCGCCACAGGGTTCACTCCAACCTACGAGCAGTACTTC. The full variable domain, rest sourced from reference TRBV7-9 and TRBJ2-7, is DTGVSQNPRHKITKRGQNVTFRCDPISEHNRLYWYRQTLGQGPEFLTYFQNEAQLEKSRLLSDRFSAERPKGSFSTLEIQRTEQGDSAMYLCPSSYPATGFTPTYEQYFGPGTRLTVT.

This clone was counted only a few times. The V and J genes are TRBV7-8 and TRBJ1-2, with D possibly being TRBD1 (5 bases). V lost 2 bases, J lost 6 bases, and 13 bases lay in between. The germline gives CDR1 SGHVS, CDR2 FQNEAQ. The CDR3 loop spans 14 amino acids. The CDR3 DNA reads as TGTGCCAGCAGCTTACGCAAAGGGGTGGATGGCTACACCTTC. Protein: CASSLRKGVDGYTF. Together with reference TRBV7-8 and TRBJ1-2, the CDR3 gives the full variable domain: GAGVSQSPRYKVAKRGQDVALRCDPISGHVSLFWYQQALGQGPEFLTYFQNEAQLDKSGLPSDRFFAERPEGSVSTLKIQRTQQEDSAVYLCASSLRKGVDGYTFGSGTRLTVV.

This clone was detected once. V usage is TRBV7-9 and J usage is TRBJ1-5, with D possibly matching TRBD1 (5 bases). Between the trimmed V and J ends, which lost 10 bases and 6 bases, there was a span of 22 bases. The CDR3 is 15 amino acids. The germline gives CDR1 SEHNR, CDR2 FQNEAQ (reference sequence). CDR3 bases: TGTGCCATCGAGGATGTCGGGGGGGATCGTCAGCCCCAGCATTTT. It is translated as CAIEDVGGDRQPQHF.

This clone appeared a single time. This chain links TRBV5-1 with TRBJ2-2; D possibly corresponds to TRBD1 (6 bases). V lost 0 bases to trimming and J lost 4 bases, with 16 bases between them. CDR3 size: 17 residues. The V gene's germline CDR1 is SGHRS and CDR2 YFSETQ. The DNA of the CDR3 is TGCGCCAGCAGCTTGGTTACAGGGAACGAGGGCACCGGGGAGCTGTTTTTT. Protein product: CASSLVTGNEGTGELFF.

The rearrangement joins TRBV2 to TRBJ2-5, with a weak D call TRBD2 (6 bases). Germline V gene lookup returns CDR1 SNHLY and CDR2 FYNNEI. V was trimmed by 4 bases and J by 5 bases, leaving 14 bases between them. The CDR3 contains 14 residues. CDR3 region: CASSASSEWETQYF. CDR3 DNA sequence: TGTGCCAGCAGTGCCTCTAGCGAGTGGGAGACCCAGTACTTC.

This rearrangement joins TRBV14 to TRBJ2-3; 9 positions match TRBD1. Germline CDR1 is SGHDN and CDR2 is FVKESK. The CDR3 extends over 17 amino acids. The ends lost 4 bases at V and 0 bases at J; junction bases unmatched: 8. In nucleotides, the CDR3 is TGTGCCAGCAGCCTATCGTGGGGGACAGGGAGCACAGATACGCAGTATTTT. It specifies CASSLSWGTGSTDTQYF.

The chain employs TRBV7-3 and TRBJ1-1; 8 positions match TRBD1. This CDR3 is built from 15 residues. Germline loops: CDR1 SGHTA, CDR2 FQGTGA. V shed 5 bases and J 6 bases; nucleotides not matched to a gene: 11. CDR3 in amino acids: CASSPTGALGSEAFF. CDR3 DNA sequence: TGTGCCAGCAGCCCGACAGGGGCCCTCGGGTCTGAAGCTTTCTTT. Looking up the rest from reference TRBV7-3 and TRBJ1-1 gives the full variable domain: GAGVSQTPSNKVTEKGKYVELRCDPISGHTALYWYRQSLGQGPEFLIYFQGTGAADDSGLPNDRFFAVRPEGSVSTLKIQRTERGDSAVYLCASSPTGALGSEAFFGQGTRLTVV.

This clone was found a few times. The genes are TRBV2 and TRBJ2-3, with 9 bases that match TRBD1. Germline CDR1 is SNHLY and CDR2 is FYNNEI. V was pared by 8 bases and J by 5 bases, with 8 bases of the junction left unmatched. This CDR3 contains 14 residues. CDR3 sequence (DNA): TGTGCCAGCGAGGGGACAGGGATGGAAGATACGCAGTATTTT. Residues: CASEGTGMEDTQYF.

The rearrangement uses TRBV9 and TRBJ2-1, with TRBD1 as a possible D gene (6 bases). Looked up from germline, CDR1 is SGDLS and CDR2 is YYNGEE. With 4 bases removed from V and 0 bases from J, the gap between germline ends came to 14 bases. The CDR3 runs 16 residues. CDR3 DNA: TGTGCCAGCAGCCCCAAGACAGGAAGCTCCTACAATGAGCAGTTCTTC. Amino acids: CASSPKTGSSYNEQFF.

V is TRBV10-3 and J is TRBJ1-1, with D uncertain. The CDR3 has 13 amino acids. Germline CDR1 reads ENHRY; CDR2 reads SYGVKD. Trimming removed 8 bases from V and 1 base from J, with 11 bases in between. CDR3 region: CAIGEIKNTEAFF. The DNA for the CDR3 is TGTGCCATCGGAGAAATTAAGAACACTGAAGCTTTCTTT.